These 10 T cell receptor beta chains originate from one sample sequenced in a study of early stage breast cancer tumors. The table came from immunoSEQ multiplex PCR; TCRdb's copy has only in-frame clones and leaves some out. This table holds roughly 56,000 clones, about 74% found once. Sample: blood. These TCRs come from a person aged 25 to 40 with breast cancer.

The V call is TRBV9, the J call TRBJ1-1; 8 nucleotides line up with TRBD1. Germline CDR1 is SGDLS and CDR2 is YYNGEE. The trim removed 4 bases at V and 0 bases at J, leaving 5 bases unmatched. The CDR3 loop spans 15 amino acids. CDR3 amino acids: CASSPQTGVNTEAFF. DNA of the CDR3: TGTGCCAGCAGCCCCCAGACAGGGGTGAACACTGAAGCTTTCTTT.

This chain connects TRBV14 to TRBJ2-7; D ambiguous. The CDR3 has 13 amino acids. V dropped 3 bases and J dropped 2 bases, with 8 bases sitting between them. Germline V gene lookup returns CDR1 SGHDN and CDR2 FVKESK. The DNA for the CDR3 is TGTGCCAGCAGCCACCAACCCACCTACGAGCAGTACTTC. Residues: CASSHQPTYEQYF.

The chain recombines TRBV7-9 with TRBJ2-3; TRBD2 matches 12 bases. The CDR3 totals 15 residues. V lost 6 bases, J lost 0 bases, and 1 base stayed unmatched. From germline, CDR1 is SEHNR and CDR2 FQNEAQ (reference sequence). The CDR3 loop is CASRGTSGSTDTQYF. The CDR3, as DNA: TGTGCCAGCAGGGGGACTAGCGGGAGCACAGATACGCAGTATTTT.

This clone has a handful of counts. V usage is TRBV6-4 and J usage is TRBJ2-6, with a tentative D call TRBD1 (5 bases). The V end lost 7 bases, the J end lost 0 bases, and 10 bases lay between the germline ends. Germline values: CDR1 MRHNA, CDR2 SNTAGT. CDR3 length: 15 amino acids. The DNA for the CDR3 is TGTGCCAGCACACAGGACGGCTCTGGGGCCAACGTCCTGACTTTC. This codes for CASTQDGSGANVLTF.

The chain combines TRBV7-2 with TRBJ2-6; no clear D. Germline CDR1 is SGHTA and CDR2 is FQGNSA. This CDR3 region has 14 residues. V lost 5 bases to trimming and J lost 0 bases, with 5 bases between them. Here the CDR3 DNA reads TGTGCCAGCAGCCCTAACTCTGGGGCCAACGTCCTGACTTTC. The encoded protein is CASSPNSGANVLTF.

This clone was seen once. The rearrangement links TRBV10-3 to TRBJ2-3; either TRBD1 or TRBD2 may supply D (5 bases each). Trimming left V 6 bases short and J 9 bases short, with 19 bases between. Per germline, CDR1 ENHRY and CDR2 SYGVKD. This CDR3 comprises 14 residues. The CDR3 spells CAIRGDPEKITQYF. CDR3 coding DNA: TGTGCCATCAGAGGGGACCCAGAAAAGATAACGCAGTATTTT.

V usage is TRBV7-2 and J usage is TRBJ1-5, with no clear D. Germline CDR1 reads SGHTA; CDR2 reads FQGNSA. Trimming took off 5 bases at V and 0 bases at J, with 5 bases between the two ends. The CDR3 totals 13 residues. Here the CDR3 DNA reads TGTGCCAGCAGCGGGAATAGCAATCAGCCCCAGCATTTT. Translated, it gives CASSGNSNQPQHF. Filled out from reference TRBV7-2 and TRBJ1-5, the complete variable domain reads GAGVSQSPSNKVTEKGKDVELRCDPISGHTALYWYRQSLGQGLEFLIYFQGNSAPDKSGLPSDRFSAERTGGSVSTLTIQRTQQEDSAVYLCASSGNSNQPQHFGDGTRLSIL.

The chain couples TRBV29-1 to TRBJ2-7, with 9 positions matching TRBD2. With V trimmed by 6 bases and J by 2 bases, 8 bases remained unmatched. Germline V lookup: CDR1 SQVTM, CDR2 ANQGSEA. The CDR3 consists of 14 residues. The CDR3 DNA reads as TGCAGCGTCTCTAGCGGGACTGCCCCCTACGAGCAGTACTTC. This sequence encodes CSVSSGTAPYEQYF.

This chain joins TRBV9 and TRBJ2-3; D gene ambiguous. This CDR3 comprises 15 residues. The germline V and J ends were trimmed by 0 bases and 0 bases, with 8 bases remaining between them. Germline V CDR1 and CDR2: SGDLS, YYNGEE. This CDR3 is CASSVARASTDTQYF. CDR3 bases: TGTGCCAGCAGCGTAGCTCGGGCGAGCACAGATACGCAGTATTTT.

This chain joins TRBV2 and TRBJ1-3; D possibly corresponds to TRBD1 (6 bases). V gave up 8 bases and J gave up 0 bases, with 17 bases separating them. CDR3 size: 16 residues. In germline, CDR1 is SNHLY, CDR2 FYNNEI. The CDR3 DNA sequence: TGTGCCAGCGGGCCGGGGGGCTCTTTCTCTGGAAACACCATATATTTT. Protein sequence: CASGPGGSFSGNTIYF.